The subject of this entry is one T cell receptor (beta chain). The antigen is not known. Germline CDR1 LGHNT, CDR2 FRNRAP. CDR3 length equals 16 residues. Trimming removed 7 bases at V and 4 bases at J, with 20 bases between. This sample is part of a study of T-cell memory formation after mild COVID-19. Whole-study context: There were largely donor-specific TCR clusters.

5'RACE primed at constant segments yielded TCR alpha and TCR beta cDNA libraries bearing sample barcodes and UMIs. TCRdb itself ran the 5' RACE reads through MiXCR, one entry per CDR3 protein. Counted here are 150,000 to 200,000 distinct CDR3 sequences, 10% to 15% occurring once; the ten biggest clones make up 3% to 4%. Whole-study findings and limits: Clones contracting day 15 to 85 were balanced CD4/CD8; later expanders leaned CD4+. Of the contracting clones, CD4+ ones lay mainly in CM and EM, and CD8+ ones in EMRA.

The rearrangement links TRBV12-5 to TRBJ2-1, with D perhaps assigned TRBD1 or TRBD2 (6 bases each). The TCR was taken from a young man who had mild COVID-19 (a few samples of this study predate the infection). Cell type and time point are not known. The material sequenced was PBMCs or a T cell subset sorted from them (not recorded which). The CDR3 region is CASVPGGSGSYNEQFF. The CDR3 DNA is TGTGCTAGTGTCCCCGGGGGCAGCGGCTCTTACAATGAGCAGTTCTTC.